Included here is one TCR beta chain sequence, with context. The antigen remains undetermined. The data derive from a study of CXCR3-negative and CXCR3-positive naive CD8 T cells. Background on the study: Total TRB output reached about 130 million reads, about 1.5 +/- 0.3 million per library.

Each TRB cDNA library was prepared by 5' RACE (with UMI labels). TCRdb reprocessed the 5' RACE reads; each CDR3 protein has one entry and no DNA is given. This table holds about 150,000 distinct CDR3 sequences. Study-level results: Compared with CXCR3-negative naive cells, CXCR3-positive naive cells showed more hydrophobic TRB CDR3s. Both naive subsets had comparably high diversity; memory CD8+ cells much lower.

Germline V gene data show CDR1 as MNHNY and CDR2 as SVGAGI (reference sequence). The CDR3 loop spans 14 amino acids. Sequencing input: naive CXCR3+ CD8+ T cells from blood. Subset denoted: CD45RO-CCR7+CD27+CD95- naive CD8+ T cells expressing CXCR3 (TNR3+). The chain couples TRBV6-6 to TRBJ2-1; checking the TCRdb D call of TRBD2 is not possible without DNA. This TCR was sampled from a human donor in good health. Some clones in this sample may be carry-over from other donors' samples. The chain's CDR3 is CATTLAGVSNEQFF.